Shown below are 15 T cell receptor beta chains from a single sample sequenced in a study of blood T cell repertoires in COVID-19. TCRdb keeps only in-frame clones here, not all; method: immunoSEQ multiplex PCR. The table includes tens of thousands of clones, 82% detected once. The sequenced sample consisted of peripheral blood. These receptors were obtained from a human donor in a cohort sampled during active COVID-19.

The DNA of the CDR3 is TGTGCCAGCAGCTTTACTCGGCGGACCGAGCGGGAGCAGTACGTC. It is translated as CASSFTRRTEREQYV. The V and J genes are TRBV11-2 and TRBJ2-7; D perhaps matches TRBD2 (5 bases). Deletions cut 3 bases from V and 7 bases from J, with 19 bases between. The CDR3 has 15 residues. Germline V gene lookup returns CDR1 SGHAT and CDR2 FQNNGV.

V usage is TRBV12-1 and J usage is TRBJ2-3; the table gives TRBD2 as D, unverified against the DNA. TRBV12-1 is shown as a pseudogene. The CDR3 totals 15 residues. This CDR3 is CASSFGRNSTDTQYF. CDR3 sequence (DNA): TGTGCCAGCAGCTTTGGGCGGAACAGCACAGATACGCAGTATTTT.

This clone was recorded only once. The gene calls are TRBV27 and TRBJ2-2; tentative D call: TRBD2 (7 bases). Per the germline V gene, CDR1 is MNHEY and CDR2 is SMNVEV (reference sequence). Deletions cut 1 base from V and 5 bases from J, with 17 bases between. This CDR3 has 17 amino acids. The CDR3 is CASSLFGGRAGTGELFF. In DNA, the CDR3 is TGTGCCAGCAGTTTATTCGGGGGGCGGGCGGGAACCGGGGAGCTGTTTTTT.

The gene calls are TRBV6-4 and TRBJ1-1, with D perhaps TRBD1 (6 bases). Per germline, CDR1 MRHNA and CDR2 SNTAGT. The ends were cut back, 8 bases at V and 1 base at J, with 14 bases in the middle. This CDR3 has 14 amino acids. Written as DNA, the CDR3 is TGTGCCAGCCGGGACACCAGTAAGAACACTGAAGCTTTCTTT. Translating it yields CASRDTSKNTEAFF.

V is TRBV30 and J is TRBJ1-2; D ambiguous. The germline V gene encodes CDR1 GTSNPN and CDR2 SVGIG (reference sequence). The CDR3 totals 15 residues. V shed 5 bases and J shed 8 bases, with 24 bases lying between them. The CDR3 reads CAWLADESFGRGYTF. CDR3 in DNA: TGTGCCTGGCTCGCTGATGAGAGCTTCGGTCGCGGCTACACCTTC. Full variable domain (outside the CDR3, taken from reference TRBV30 and TRBJ1-2): SQTIHQWPATLVQPVGSPLSLECTVEGTSNPNLYWYRQAAGRGLQLLFYSVGIGQISSEVPQNLSASRPQDRQFILSSKKLLLSDSGFYLCAWLADESFGRGYTFGSGTRLTVV.

CDR3: CASSKGQGGLWKTQYF. In DNA form, the CDR3 reads TGTGCCAGCAGTAAAGGACAGGGTGGTTTATGGAAGACCCAGTACTTC. This chain joins TRBV27 and TRBJ2-5, with 8 positions matching TRBD1. J gave up 6 bases and V 5 bases, and 14 bases lay outside the gene matches. Germline CDR1 reads MNHEY; CDR2 reads SMNVEV (reference sequence). The CDR3 contains 16 residues.

In its sample, this clone was seen once. The chain is built from TRBV19 and TRBJ1-4; 9 nucleotides agree with TRBD1. The J segment lost 8 bases and the V segment lost 3 bases, leaving 7 bases of the junction unmatched. The CDR3 has 15 amino acids. Germline loops: CDR1 LNHDA, CDR2 SQIVND (reference sequence). The DNA of the CDR3 is TGTGCCAGTAGTATTCTACAGGGGGCGAAGGAAAAACTGTTTTTT. Translation gives CASSILQGAKEKLFF.

This CDR3 is CASRYEGGNTIYF. CDR3 sequence (DNA): TGTGCCAGCAGATATGAGGGAGGAAACACCATATATTTT. V usage is TRBV6-5 and J usage is TRBJ1-3; no clear D. V was cut by 6 bases and J by 4 bases, with 10 bases left in between. Germline assignment: CDR1 MNHEY and CDR2 SVGAGI. The CDR3 is 13 amino acids.

This rearrangement joins TRBV3-1 (or the pseudogene TRBV3-2) to TRBJ2-1; 12 nucleotides line up with TRBD2. From germline, CDR1 is LGHDT and CDR2 YNNKEL (reference sequence). Trimming cost V 2 bases and J 9 bases; bases outside gene matches: 11. There are 17 residues in the CDR3. The CDR3: CASSQLPRLAGAGEQFF. In nucleotides, the CDR3 is TGTGCCAGCAGCCAATTGCCGCGACTAGCGGGGGCGGGTGAGCAGTTCTTC.

The chain is built from TRBV19 and TRBJ2-5; D may be TRBD1 (6 bases). The germline V and J ends were trimmed by 7 bases and 2 bases, with 17 bases remaining between them. Germline V lookup: CDR1 LNHDA, CDR2 SQIVND (reference sequence). The CDR3 is 15 residues long. The CDR3 bases are TGTGCCAGTACCTCAGGACAGCTAGAACAAGAGACCCAGTACTTC. It is translated as CASTSGQLEQETQYF.

V gene TRBV10-2 combines with J gene TRBJ2-5; 7 bases match TRBD2. The CDR3 spans 14 residues. V lost 8 bases, J lost 5 bases, and 11 bases stayed unmatched. Germline loops: CDR1 WSHSY, CDR2 SAAADI. CDR3 protein: CASCFRTRDETQYF. CDR3 bases: TGCGCCAGCTGCTTTCGGACTAGAGATGAGACCCAGTACTTC.

Here the CDR3 reads CASTQTSGGAQEQYF. In DNA, the CDR3 is TGTGCCAGCACCCAGACTAGCGGGGGGGCTCAAGAGCAGTACTTC. The V and J genes are TRBV11-2 and TRBJ2-7, with 14 nucleotides matching TRBD2. Germline V gene lookup returns CDR1 SGHAT and CDR2 FQNNGV. J gave up 7 bases and V 7 bases, and 9 bases lay outside the gene matches. The CDR3 loop spans 15 amino acids. The full variable domain, in which reference TRBV11-2 and TRBJ2-7 provide the parts outside the CDR3, is EAGVAQSPRYKIIEKRQSVAFWCNPISGHATLYWYQQILGQGPKLLIQFQNNGVVDDSQLPKDRFSAERLKGVDSTLKIQPAKLEDSAVYLCASTQTSGGAQEQYFGPGTRLTVT.

The chain carries TRBV4-2 and TRBJ2-3; D possibly corresponds to TRBD1 (6 bases). The V end was cut by 4 bases, the J end by 3 bases, with 14 bases between. The germline gives CDR1 LGHNA, CDR2 YNFKEQ. The CDR3 totals 15 residues. The CDR3 loop reads CASSPPGGQTDTQYF. CDR3 sequence (DNA): TGTGCCAGCAGCCCGCCTGGGGGACAAACAGATACGCAGTATTTT.

The chain uses TRBV9 and TRBJ1-6; 7 bases are a match to TRBD1. This CDR3 comprises 15 residues. Germline V gene lookup returns CDR1 SGDLS and CDR2 YYNGEE. V was clipped by 4 bases and J by 6 bases; unmatched bases: 7. CDR3 sequence (DNA): TGTGCCAGCAGCATTCACCGGGACAGTAATTCACCCCTCCACTTT. Its translation is CASSIHRDSNSPLHF.

The chain recombines TRBV7-9 with TRBJ2-1, with 8 positions matching TRBD2. The CDR3 is made up of 18 amino acids. V gave up 4 bases and J gave up 6 bases; unmatched junction bases: 17. The germline CDR1 and CDR2 sequences are SEHNR and FQNEAQ (reference sequence). The CDR3 DNA is TGTGCCAGCAGCTCAGGACTAGCTCTACCCTCTACGGGCAATGAGCAGTTCTTC. The encoded protein is CASSSGLALPSTGNEQFF.